This T cell receptor beta chain was found in a study of beta chain features in type 1 diabetes. Whole-study context: The number of sorted cells examined across all samples was approximately 110,000,000.

Expressed TCRB transcripts got sequenced, as all isolated RNA was reverse transcribed. Clones were sequenced by immunoSEQ multiplex PCR, and TCRdb holds only the in-frame ones, with some missing. The sample has around 140,000 clones, more than 9% seen once. A few counts support this clone. Antigen unknown. The V gene end was trimmed by 4 bases and the J gene end by 5 bases; junction bases not matched to a gene: 11. This CDR3 contains 16 residues. Per the germline V gene, CDR1 is LGHNA and CDR2 is YSLEER. General study findings and limits: The similarity of naive, central memory and Treg TCRB repertoires appeared greater among patients than among healthy donors. The influence of HLA type on TCRB rearrangement stayed undetermined. Patients with type 1 diabetes showed fewer VDJ junction insertions and more deletions.

V and J are TRBV4-3 and TRBJ1-5; TRBD1 matches 7 bases. The origin of this receptor is a man aged 18 to 30 in good health. Sequenced: naive CD4+ T cells from blood. The DNA of the CDR3 is TGCGCCAGCAGCCCGGAGGGGGCTCGGGCGGATCAGCCCCAGCATTTT. It is translated as CASSPEGARADQPQHF.